The 5 T cell receptor beta chains below all came from one sample that was sequenced in a study of CD8+ T cells in alopecia areata. Sample treatment: oral pan-JAK inhibitor, 5-10 mg twice daily. RNA extraction and reverse transcription yielded cDNA as sequencing template. Clones were read by immunoSEQ multiplex PCR, and TCRdb kept only the in-frame ones, dropping some. Found here are around 140,000 clones, 45% to 65% of them singletons; the top ten hold approximately 15%. This specimen consisted of CD8+ T cells sorted from blood, obtained at week 4, from a patient treated with tofacitinib. The receptors were gathered from a human donor with alopecia areata.

The V and J genes are TRBV7-9 and TRBJ2-3; TRBD1 matches 7 bases. The CDR3 has 15 amino acids. Unmatched junction bases numbered 5, after V lost 4 bases and J lost 1 base. Germline assignment: CDR1 SEHNR and CDR2 FQNEAQ (reference sequence). CDR3: CASSYRGKGTDTQYF. CDR3 sequence (DNA): TGTGCCAGCAGCTACAGGGGTAAAGGCACAGATACGCAGTATTTT.

The chain couples TRBV19 to TRBJ2-1; D call uncertain. Between the trimmed V and J ends, which lost 3 bases and 0 bases, there was a span of 6 bases. The CDR3 has 14 amino acids. Germline V lookup: CDR1 LNHDA, CDR2 SQIVND (reference sequence). CDR3 protein: CASSMQDSYNEQFF. CDR3 nucleotides: TGTGCCAGTAGTATGCAGGACTCCTACAATGAGCAGTTCTTC. The entire variable domain, with the rest obtained from reference TRBV19 and TRBJ2-1, is as follows: DGGITQSPKYLFRKEGQNVTLSCEQNLNHDAMYWYRQDPGQGLRLIYYSQIVNDFQKGDIAEGYSVSREKKESFPLTVTSAQKNPTAFYLCASSMQDSYNEQFFGPGTRLTVL.

This clone was picked up a small number of times. V is TRBV5-6 and J is TRBJ2-5; tentative D call: TRBD2 (5 bases). Germline V gene sequence: CDR1 SGHDT, CDR2 YYEEEE. Trimming shortened V by 4 bases and J by 4 bases, and 23 bases separated the two germline ends. CDR3 length equals 17 residues. The CDR3 region is CASSTLADYDYPETQYF. CDR3 in DNA: TGTGCCAGCAGCACTTTAGCCGACTACGATTATCCAGAGACCCAGTACTTC.

The chain uses TRBV29-1 and TRBJ1-1, with D unclear. The CDR3 is 9 residues long. V was pared by 5 bases and J by 12 bases, with 10 bases between. Germline loops: CDR1 SQVTM, CDR2 ANQGSEA. The CDR3 loop is CSVSAGTFF. CDR3 bases: TGCAGCGTTAGCGCGGGGACTTTCTTT.

This clone was observed a few times. This chain connects TRBV27 to TRBJ1-5, with 10 bases lining up with TRBD1. This CDR3 has 16 amino acids. The germline gives CDR1 MNHEY, CDR2 SMNVEV (reference sequence). V lost 6 bases to trimming and J lost 0 bases; unmatched junction nucleotides: 5. CDR3 protein: CASRSGTGVSNQPQHF. Here the CDR3 DNA reads TGTGCCAGCAGAAGCGGGACAGGGGTTAGCAATCAGCCCCAGCATTTT.